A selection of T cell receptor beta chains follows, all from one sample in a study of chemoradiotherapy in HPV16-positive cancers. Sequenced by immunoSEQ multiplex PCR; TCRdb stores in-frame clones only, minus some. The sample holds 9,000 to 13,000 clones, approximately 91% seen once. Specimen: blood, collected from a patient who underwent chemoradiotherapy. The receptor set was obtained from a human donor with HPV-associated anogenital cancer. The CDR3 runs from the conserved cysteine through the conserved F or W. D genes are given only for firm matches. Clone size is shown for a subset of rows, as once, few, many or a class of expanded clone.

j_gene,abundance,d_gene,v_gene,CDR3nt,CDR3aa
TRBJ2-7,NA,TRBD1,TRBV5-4,TGTGCCAGCAGCCCGCGCCCAGGGGGCTCCTACGAGCAGTACTTC,CASSPRPGGSYEQYF
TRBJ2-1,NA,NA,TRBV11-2,TGTGCCAGCAGCTCGCAACTAATGTCCAATGAGCAGTTCTTC,CASSSQLMSNEQFF
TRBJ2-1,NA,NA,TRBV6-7,TGTGCCAGCAGTCACATGGGGGGTAAGAACAATGAGCAGTTCTTC,CASSHMGGKNNEQFF
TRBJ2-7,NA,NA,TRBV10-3,TGTGCCACCTCTTTCGGGACATCAGTCTCCTACGAGCAGTACTTC,CATSFGTSVSYEQYF
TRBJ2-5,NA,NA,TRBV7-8,TGTGCCAGCAGGGGACAAGCGGGCGGTCCCCCAGAGACCCAGTACTTC,CASRGQAGGPPETQYF
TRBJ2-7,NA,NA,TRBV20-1,TGCAGTGCTAGAAGTGGCTACGAGCAGTACTTC,CSARSGYEQYF
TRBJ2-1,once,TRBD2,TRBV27,TGTGCCACTGCGGGACTAGCGAATTACAATGAGCAGTTCTTC,CATAGLANYNEQFF
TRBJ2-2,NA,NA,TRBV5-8,TGTGCCAGCAGCTTGGCCAGGGCGGCAAACACCGGGGAGCTGTTTTTT,CASSLARAANTGELFF
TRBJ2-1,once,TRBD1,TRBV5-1,TGCGCCAGCAGCCCGACAGGGAGCGCCTACAATGAGCAGTTCTTC,CASSPTGSAYNEQFF
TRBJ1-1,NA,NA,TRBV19,TGTGCCAGTAGTGCCACAGGGAGTCCAGTGAGCACTGAAGCTTTCTTT,CASSATGSPVSTEAFF
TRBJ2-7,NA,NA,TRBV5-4,TGTGCCAGCAGCTTGGGGGGTAGCGTGCACGAGCAGTACTTC,CASSLGGSVHEQYF
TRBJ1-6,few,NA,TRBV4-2,TGTGCCAGCAGCCAGGACGGACAACCCTATAATTCACCCCTCCACTTT,CASSQDGQPYNSPLHF
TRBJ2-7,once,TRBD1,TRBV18,TGTGCCAGCTCGCTTCGACAGGGGTCTACCTACGAGCAGTACTTC,CASSLRQGSTYEQYF
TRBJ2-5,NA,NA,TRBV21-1,TGTGCCAGCAGCAAGCGCACGACAGGGGTTGAAGAGACCCAGTACTTC,CASSKRTTGVEETQYF
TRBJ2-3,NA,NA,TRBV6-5,TGTGCCAGCAGAACAGGGTGGGGGATTTCGCAGTATTTT,CASRTGWGISQYF
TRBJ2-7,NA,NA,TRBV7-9,TGTGCCAGCAGCTTCGGACAGCCCTCCTACGAGCAGTACTTC,CASSFGQPSYEQYF
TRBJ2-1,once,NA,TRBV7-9,TGTGCCAGCAGCAATAGCGGCAATGAGCAGTTCTTC,CASSNSGNEQFF
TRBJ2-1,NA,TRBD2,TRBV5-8,TGTGCCAGCAGCGCAACAGCGGGGGGGCCCAATGAGCAGTTCTTC,CASSATAGGPNEQFF
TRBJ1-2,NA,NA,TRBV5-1,TGCGCCAGCAGCTTCGTTCAGGGTCTTGATGGCTACACCTTC,CASSFVQGLDGYTF
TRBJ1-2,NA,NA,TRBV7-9,TGTGCCAGCAGCTTGACAGACATCAACTATGGCTACACCTTC,CASSLTDINYGYTF
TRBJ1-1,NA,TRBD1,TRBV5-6,TGTGCCAGCAGCTTGGCGACAGGGGGAATAGGAAACACTGAAGCTTTCTTT,CASSLATGGIGNTEAFF
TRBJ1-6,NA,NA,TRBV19,TGTGCCAGTAGTTTCCGGGGTCAAGATTCACCCCTCCACTTT,CASSFRGQDSPLHF
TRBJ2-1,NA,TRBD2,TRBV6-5,TGTGCCAGCAGTTACAGCGGGGCCACGAATTACAATGAGCAGTTCTTC,CASSYSGATNYNEQFF
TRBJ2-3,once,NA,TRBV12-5,TGTGCTAGTGCGGGGGGCACAGATACGCAGTATTTT,CASAGGTDTQYF
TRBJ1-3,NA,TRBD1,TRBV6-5,TGTGCCAGCAGTTCCCGGGACAGGGGAAACACCATATATTTT,CASSSRDRGNTIYF
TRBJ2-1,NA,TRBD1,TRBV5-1,TGCGCCAGCAGCTTGCCCCGGACAGGGACCTACAATGAGCAGTTCTTC,CASSLPRTGTYNEQFF
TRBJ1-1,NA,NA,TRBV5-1,TGCGCCAGCAGCTTGGGGGTAGGTGAAGCTTTCTTT,CASSLGVGEAFF
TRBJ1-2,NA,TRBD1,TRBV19,TGTGCCAGTAGTAAGCGGCCGGGGGACAGGGGCTATGGCTACACCTTC,CASSKRPGDRGYGYTF
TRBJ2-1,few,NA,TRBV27,TGTGCCAGCAACACCTCTCCCCTTATCTACAATGAGCAGTTCTTC,CASNTSPLIYNEQFF